One sample yielded the 4 T cell receptor beta chains listed below, sequenced in a study of monozygotic twins with inflammatory bowel disease. TCRdb re-called the 5' RACE reads and gives one entry per CDR3 protein, without DNA. The sample totals some 200,000 distinct CDR3 sequences. Sequencing was carried out using blood. These receptors came from a human donor with ulcerative colitis or Crohn's disease, or a healthy co-twin of an affected twin (not recorded which).

The rearrangement uses TRBV19 and TRBJ1-2; TCRdb selects TRBD1, and the lack of DNA leaves this call unchecked. The CDR3 sequence is 14 residues long. Germline V gives CDR1 LNHDA, CDR2 SQIVND (reference sequence). CDR3 protein: CATSKGQGNYGYTF. The entire variable domain, with the rest obtained from reference TRBV19 and TRBJ1-2, is as follows: DGGITQSPKYLFRKEGQNVTLSCEQNLNHDAMYWYRQDPGQGLRLIYYSQIVNDFQKGDIAEGYSVSREKKESFPLTVTSAQKNPTAFYLCATSKGQGNYGYTFGSGTRLTVV.

The CDR3 loop is CASGKTGGASEAFF. The rearrangement joins TRBV3-1 to TRBJ1-1; without DNA, the TCRdb call of TRBD1 cannot be checked. Germline CDR1 is LGHDT and CDR2 is YNNKEL (reference sequence). The CDR3 length is 14 residues.

The chain combines TRBV7-2 with TRBJ2-2; TCRdb calls TRBD1, which cannot be checked without DNA. Germline V gene data show CDR1 as SGHTA and CDR2 as FQGNSA. This CDR3 has 16 amino acids. This chain's CDR3 is CASSQQGNQNTGELFF.

The genes are TRBV6-1 and TRBJ1-1; TCRdb outputs TRBD1, but without DNA this stays unchecked. Germline loops: CDR1 MNHNS, CDR2 SASEGT. The length of the CDR3 is 16 residues. The CDR3 protein is CASTLQSVSGPREAFF.